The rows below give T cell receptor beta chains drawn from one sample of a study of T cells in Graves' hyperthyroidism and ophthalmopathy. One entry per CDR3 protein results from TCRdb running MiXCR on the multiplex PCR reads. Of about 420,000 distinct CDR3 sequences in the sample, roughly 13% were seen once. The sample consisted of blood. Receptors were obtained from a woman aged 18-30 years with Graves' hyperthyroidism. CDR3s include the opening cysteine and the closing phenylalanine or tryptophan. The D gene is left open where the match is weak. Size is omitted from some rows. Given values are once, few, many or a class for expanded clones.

CASSQIQGSTNEKLFF	TGCGCCAGCAGCCAAATACAGGGGAGTACCAATGAAAAACTGTTTTTT	TRBV4-3	TRBJ1-4	few	TRBD1
CSASPGTAKNIQYF	TGCAGTGCTTCCCCCGGGACAGCCAAAAACATTCAGTACTTC	TRBV20-1	TRBJ2-4	.	.
CSARGTSEGDEQFF	TGCAGTGCTAGAGGGACTAGCGAAGGAGATGAGCAGTTCTTC	TRBV20-1	TRBJ2-1	.	TRBD2
CASSLAGGFHEQYF	TGTGCCAGCAGCTTAGCGGGAGGATTCCACGAGCAGTACTTC	TRBV7-6	TRBJ2-7	many	.
CSATYTGGGETQYF	TGCAGTGCAACTTACACAGGGGGCGGTGAGACCCAGTACTTC	TRBV20-1	TRBJ2-5	.	TRBD1
CASSLPGIRSYNEQFF	TGTGCCAGCAGTTTACCAGGGATTCGCTCCTACAATGAGCAGTTCTTC	TRBV28	TRBJ2-1	many	.
CSVKGGLAGGSETQYF	TGCAGCGTGAAGGGAGGACTAGCGGGAGGGTCAGAGACCCAGTACTTC	TRBV29-1	TRBJ2-5	many	TRBD2
CASSLWDRVSYEQYF	TGTGCCAGCAGCTTATGGGACAGGGTCTCCTACGAGCAGTACTTC	TRBV7-2	TRBJ2-7	many	TRBD1
CASSGLGGNLGGAVYGYTF	TGTGCCAGCAGTGGGCTGGGGGGAAACTTAGGGGGCGCGGTGTATGGCTACACCTTC	TRBV27	TRBJ1-2	many	TRBD1
CSVGGRVTANYGYTF	TGCAGCGTTGGTGGTAGGGTTACCGCTAACTATGGCTACACCTTC	TRBV29-1	TRBJ1-2	few	.
CASSPLRTEQYF	TGTGCCAGCAGTCCCCTACGGACCGAACAGTACTTC	TRBV28	TRBJ2-7	.	.
CASSADRAGNTIYF	TGCGCCAGCAGCGCGGACAGGGCTGGAAACACCATATATTTT	TRBV5-1	TRBJ1-3	.	TRBD1
CASSEGGVDGANVLTF	TGTGCCAGCAGTGAGGGTGGGGTTGATGGGGCCAACGTCCTGACTTTC	TRBV6-4	TRBJ2-6	few	.
CASSQAGLGISPLHF	TGTGCCAGCAGCCAAGCGGGCCTTGGGATTTCACCCCTCCACTTT	TRBV14	TRBJ1-6	.	.
CASSLPGRRELFF	TGTGCCAGCAGCTTACCTGGCCGCCGGGAGCTGTTTTTT	TRBV7-2	TRBJ2-2	.	.
CASRRGTSGNSYEQYF	TGTGCCAGCAGAAGAGGGACTAGCGGGAACTCCTACGAGCAGTACTTC	TRBV12-3/TRBV12-4	TRBJ2-7	once	TRBD2
CASTLEGGANNEQFF	TGTGCCAGCACCCTCGAGGGGGGGGCAAACAATGAGCAGTTCTTC	TRBV9	TRBJ2-1	many	.
CASSLDVSNEQFF	TGTGCCAGCAGCTTAGATGTTTCAAATGAGCAGTTCTTC	TRBV11-2	TRBJ2-1	many	.
CASSPNRDRGLTEAFF	TGTGCCAGCAGTCCTAACCGGGACAGGGGGCTCACTGAAGCTTTCTTT	TRBV6-1	TRBJ1-1	.	TRBD1
CASSRTSGSTGELFF	TGTGCCAGCAGTCGGACTAGCGGATCGACCGGGGAGCTGTTTTTT	TRBV7-3	TRBJ2-2	many	TRBD2
CASSFSGATYNEQFF	TGTGCCAGCAGTTTTTCGGGGGCGACCTACAATGAGCAGTTCTTC	TRBV27	TRBJ2-1	many	.
CASSQGGKNTGELFF	TGTGCCAGCAGCCAAGGGGGCAAGAACACCGGGGAGCTGTTTTTT	TRBV3-1	TRBJ2-2	many	.
CASSLVSGPEQFF	TGTGCCAGCAGCTTAGTTAGCGGCCCAGAGCAGTTCTTC	TRBV11-3	TRBJ2-1	many	.
CASSYMWLAVLNEQFF	TGTGCCAGCAGTTATATGTGGCTAGCGGTCCTCAATGAGCAGTTCTTC	TRBV6-2/TRBV6-3	TRBJ2-1	many	TRBD2
CASSFGLPGYTF	TGTGCCAGCAGTTTTGGTCTACCTGGCTACACCTTC	TRBV12-3/TRBV12-4	TRBJ1-2	.	.
CASSALTLTGEDNYGYTF	TGTGCCAGCAGTGCCCTGACCTTGACAGGGGAGGACAACTATGGCTACACCTTC	TRBV25-1	TRBJ1-2	many	TRBD1
CASSDGQGEQYF	TGTGCCAGCAGCGACGGACAGGGCGAGCAGTACTTC	TRBV6-1	TRBJ2-7	.	TRBD1
CASSLAFRASIHVQYF	TGTGCCAGCAGCTTAGCGTTCAGGGCTTCAATCCATGTGCAGTACTTC	TRBV11-2	TRBJ2-7	many	.
CASNLDSSNQPQHF	TGTGCCAGCAACCTGGACAGTAGCAATCAGCCCCAGCATTTT	TRBV2	TRBJ1-5	many	.
CSANSGTGLYDEQFF	TGCAGTGCTAATTCCGGGACAGGGCTCTACGATGAGCAGTTCTTC	TRBV20-1	TRBJ2-1	few	TRBD1
CASSLDRADYGYTF	TGTGCCAGCAGCCTCGACAGGGCAGACTATGGCTACACCTTC	TRBV5-8	TRBJ1-2	many	TRBD1
CASSLAFSLAWGTSGSLTYNEQFF	TGTGCCAGCAGCTTGGCTTTCTCCCTAGCCTGGGGGACTAGCGGGAGCCTCACCTACAATGAGCAGTTCTTC	TRBV5-8	TRBJ2-1	.	TRBD2
CASSWDSQDEKLFF	TGTGCCAGCAGCTGGGACAGCCAGGATGAAAAACTGTTTTTT	TRBV7-9	TRBJ1-4	many	TRBD1
CASSYGSLMNTEAFF	TGTGCCAGCAGTTACGGGTCACTAATGAACACTGAAGCTTTCTTT	TRBV6-2/TRBV6-3	TRBJ1-1	few	.
CASRNGGRYPDTQYF	TGTGCCAGCAGGAATGGAGGGAGGTACCCAGATACGCAGTATTTT	TRBV7-2	TRBJ2-3	few	.
CASAIAGVLDTGELFF	TGTGCTAGTGCAATAGCGGGGGTACTGGACACCGGGGAGCTGTTTTTT	TRBV12-5	TRBJ2-2	few	TRBD2
CASILDTASTDTQYF	TGTGCCAGCATCCTGGACACCGCTAGCACAGATACGCAGTATTTT	TRBV12-3/TRBV12-4	TRBJ2-3	many	.
CASSLAGGLAETQYF	TGTGCCAGCAGCTTGGCGGGGGGACTAGCGGAGACCCAGTACTTC	TRBV5-5	TRBJ2-5	many	TRBD2
CASSLILVWGENTEAFF	TGTGCCAGCAGTTTAATCTTGGTCTGGGGTGAGAACACTGAAGCTTTCTTT	TRBV12-3/TRBV12-4	TRBJ1-1	.	.
CAWTPLRTEAFF	TGTGCCTGGACTCCGCTGCGGACTGAAGCTTTCTTT	TRBV30	TRBJ1-1	many	.
CSALDRSSGRPYEQYF	TGCAGTGCTCTAGACAGGTCTAGCGGGAGACCCTACGAGCAGTACTTC	TRBV20-1	TRBJ2-7	.	TRBD2
CAGRLAPLAKNIQYF	TGTGCCGGCCGACTAGCACCACTAGCCAAAAACATTCAGTACTTC	TRBV30	TRBJ2-4	.	TRBD2
CASSEYGGLAGGETQYF	TGTGCCAGCAGTGAATATGGGGGGCTAGCGGGAGGAGAGACCCAGTACTTC	TRBV25-1	TRBJ2-5	.	TRBD2
CATSDLRDRGRDEQFF	TGTGCCACCAGTGATTTGCGGGACAGGGGGCGGGATGAGCAGTTCTTC	TRBV24-1	TRBJ2-1	once	TRBD1
CASSARNEQFF	TGTGCCAGCAGCGCTCGTAATGAGCAGTTCTTC	TRBV12-3/TRBV12-4	TRBJ2-1	many	.
CASTLAGGGWSPLHF	TGTGCCAGCACCCTCGCCGGCGGAGGGTGGTCACCCCTCCACTTT	TRBV28	TRBJ1-6	.	.
CASSGPGTVNTGELFF	TGTGCCAGCAGCGGGCCGGGGACGGTGAACACCGGGGAGCTGTTTTTT	TRBV9	TRBJ2-2	.	.
CASSRQGAADNQPQHF	TGTGCCAGCAGTCGACAAGGTGCAGCGGATAATCAGCCCCAGCATTTT	TRBV12-3/TRBV12-4	TRBJ1-5	many	.
CASSEAGTNSPLHF	TGTGCCAGCAGTGAAGCGGGGACCAATTCACCCCTCCACTTT	TRBV25-1	TRBJ1-6	many	.
CSARDGPRGETQYF	TGCAGTGCTAGAGATGGACCCCGCGGAGAGACCCAGTACTTC	TRBV20-1	TRBJ2-5	many	.
CASSLVWEETQYF	TGTGCCAGCAGCTTGGTATGGGAAGAGACCCAGTACTTC	TRBV5-6	TRBJ2-5	.	.
CASSFPAGPYEQYF	TGTGCCAGCAGCTTCCCCGCGGGTCCCTACGAGCAGTACTTC	TRBV28	TRBJ2-7	many	.
CASSSGQGQNQPQHF	TGTGCCAGCAGTTCGGGACAGGGCCAAAATCAGCCCCAGCATTTT	TRBV2	TRBJ1-5	.	TRBD1